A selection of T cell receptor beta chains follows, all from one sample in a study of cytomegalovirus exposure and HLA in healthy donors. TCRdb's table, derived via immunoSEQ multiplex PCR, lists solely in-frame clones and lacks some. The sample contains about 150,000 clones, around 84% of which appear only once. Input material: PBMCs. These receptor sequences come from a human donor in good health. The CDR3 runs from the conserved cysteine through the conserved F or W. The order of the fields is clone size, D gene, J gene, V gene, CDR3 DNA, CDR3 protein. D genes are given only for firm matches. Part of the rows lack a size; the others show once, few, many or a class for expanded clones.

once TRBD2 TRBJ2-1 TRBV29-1 TGCAGCGTTGGTGGTAGCGGGAGGCCGAGCTCCTACAATGAGCAGTTCTTC CSVGGSGRPSSYNEQFF
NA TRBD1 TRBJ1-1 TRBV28 TGTGCCAGCAGTCCCACCGGGACAGGTTACACTGAAGCTTTCTTT CASSPTGTGYTEAFF
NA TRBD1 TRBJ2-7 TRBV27 TGTGCCAGCAGTTTAGGAGGACAGGGTTTCTACGAGCAGTACTTC CASSLGGQGFYEQYF
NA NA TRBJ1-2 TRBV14 TGTGCCAGCAGCCACGAGAGAGTCTATGGCTACACCTTC CASSHERVYGYTF
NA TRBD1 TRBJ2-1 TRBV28 TGTGCCAGCAGTTTATTCCAGGGGGTATTTGGCAATGAGCAGTTCTTC CASSLFQGVFGNEQFF
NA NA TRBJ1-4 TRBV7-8 TGTGCCAGCAGCTTGGAAGGGGCTAATGAAAAACTGTTTTTT CASSLEGANEKLFF
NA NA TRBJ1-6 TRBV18 TGTGCCAGCTCACAACAGGGTAGGAATTCACCCCTCCACTTT CASSQQGRNSPLHF
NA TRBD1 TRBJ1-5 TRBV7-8 TGTGCCAGCAGCGGCGACAGGGACAATCAGCCCCAGCATTTT CASSGDRDNQPQHF
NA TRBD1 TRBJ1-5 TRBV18 TGTGCCAGCTTACCGGGACAGAATCAGCCCCAGCATTTT CASLPGQNQPQHF
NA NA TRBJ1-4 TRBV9 TGTGCCAGCAGTCACCCCCGGGGCGGGGCAGCTAATGAAAAACTGTTTTTT CASSHPRGGAANEKLFF
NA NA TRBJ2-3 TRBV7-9 TGTGCCAGCAGCTTAAATACAGGCACAGATACGCAGTATTTT CASSLNTGTDTQYF
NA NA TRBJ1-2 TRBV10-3 TGTGCCATCAGTGACCCAAGGTGGGAGAACTATGGCTACACCTTC CAISDPRWENYGYTF
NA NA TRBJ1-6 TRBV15 TGTGCCACCAGCAGATGGCGACGGGGATCACCCCTCCACTTT CATSRWRRGSPLHF
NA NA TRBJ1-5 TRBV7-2 TGTGCCAGCAGCTCATCTCCCCGGGGGCAGCCCCAGCATTTT CASSSSPRGQPQHF
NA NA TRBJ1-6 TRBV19 TGTGCCAGTAGTATTGTACGAGGGTTTGATTCACCCCTCCACTTT CASSIVRGFDSPLHF
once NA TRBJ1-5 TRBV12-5 TGTGCTAGTGGTTTGTGGCTACGTTCCGGGCAGCCCCAGCATTTT CASGLWLRSGQPQHF
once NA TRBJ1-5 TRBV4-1 TGCGCCAGCAGCCAAGTGAGAGAGAATCAGCCCCAGCATTTT CASSQVRENQPQHF
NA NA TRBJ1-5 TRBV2 TGTGCCAGCAGCTCTAAACAGGGCCAGCCCCAGCATTTT CASSSKQGQPQHF
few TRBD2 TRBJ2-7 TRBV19 TGTGCCAGTAGTATAGGACTAGCAAACGGCGAGCAGTACTTC CASSIGLANGEQYF
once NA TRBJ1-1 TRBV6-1 TGTGCCAGCAGTGAATCCCACTCGCCTTTCTTT CASSESHSPFF
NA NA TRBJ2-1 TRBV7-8 TGTGCCAGCAGCTTAAGGAGGGACGCCTTATACAATGAGCAGTTCTTC CASSLRRDALYNEQFF
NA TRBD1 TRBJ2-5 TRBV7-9 TGTGCCAGCAGCTTGGGACAGGGGGAAGAGACCCAGTACTTC CASSLGQGEETQYF
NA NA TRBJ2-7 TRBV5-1 TGCGCCAGCAGCTTGCGCGGGACAGTGTCCTACGAGCAGTACTTC CASSLRGTVSYEQYF
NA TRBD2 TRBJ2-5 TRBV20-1 TGCAGCGGACTAGTAGGCGAGACCCAGTACTTC CSGLVGETQYF
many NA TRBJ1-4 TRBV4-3 TGCGCCAGCAGCCAAGTTAGGGGAACGGGTAATGAAAAACTGTTTTTT CASSQVRGTGNEKLFF
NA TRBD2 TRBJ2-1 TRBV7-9 TGTGCCAGCAGCCTCCCAGCAAGCGGGAGAGGATCCTACAATGAGCAGTTCTTC CASSLPASGRGSYNEQFF
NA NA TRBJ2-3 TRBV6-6 TGTGCCAGCAGGGGGCCCGCAGATACGCAGTATTTT CASRGPADTQYF
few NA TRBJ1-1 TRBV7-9 TGTGCCAGCAACGAAGCGGAGAACACTGAAGCTTTCTTT CASNEAENTEAFF
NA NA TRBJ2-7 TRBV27 TGTGCCAGCAGTTTATCGAGACTTGGGGCTGCCTACGAGCAGTACTTC CASSLSRLGAAYEQYF
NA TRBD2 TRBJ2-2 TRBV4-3 TGCGCCAGCAGCCGGGTAGCGGGGGGCGGCAACACCGGGGAGCTGTTTTTT CASSRVAGGGNTGELFF
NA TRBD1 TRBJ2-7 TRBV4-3 TGCGCCAGCAGCCAAGGGTCCCTGAACAGGGGCGACGAGCAGTACTTC CASSQGSLNRGDEQYF
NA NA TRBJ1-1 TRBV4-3 TGCGCCAGCAGCCACGCAATCCAAAAGCCGAACACTGAAGCTTTCTTT CASSHAIQKPNTEAFF